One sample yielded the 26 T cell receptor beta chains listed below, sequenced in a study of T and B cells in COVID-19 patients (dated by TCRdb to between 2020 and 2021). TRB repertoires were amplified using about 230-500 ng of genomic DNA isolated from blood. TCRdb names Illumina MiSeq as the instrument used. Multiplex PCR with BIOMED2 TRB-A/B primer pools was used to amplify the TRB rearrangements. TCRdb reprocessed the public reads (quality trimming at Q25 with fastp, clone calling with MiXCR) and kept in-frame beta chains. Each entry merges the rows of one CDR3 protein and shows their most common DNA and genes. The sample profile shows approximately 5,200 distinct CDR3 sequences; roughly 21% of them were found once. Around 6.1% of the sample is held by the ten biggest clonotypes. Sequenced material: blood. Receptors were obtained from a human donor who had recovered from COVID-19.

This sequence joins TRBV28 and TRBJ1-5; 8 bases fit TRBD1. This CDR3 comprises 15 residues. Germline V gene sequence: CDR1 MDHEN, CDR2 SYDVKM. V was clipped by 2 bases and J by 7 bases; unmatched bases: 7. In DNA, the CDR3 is TGTGCCAGCAGTTTACAGGGGGCAGGTCACCAGCCCCAGCATTTT. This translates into CASSLQGAGHQPQHF.

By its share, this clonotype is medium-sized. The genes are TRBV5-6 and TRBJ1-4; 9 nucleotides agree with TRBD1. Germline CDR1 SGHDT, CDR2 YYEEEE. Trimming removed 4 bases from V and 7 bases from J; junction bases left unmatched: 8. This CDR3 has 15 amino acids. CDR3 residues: CASSAQGAGGEKLFF. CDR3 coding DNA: TGTGCCAGCAGCGCACAGGGGGCTGGGGGTGAAAAACTGTTTTTT.

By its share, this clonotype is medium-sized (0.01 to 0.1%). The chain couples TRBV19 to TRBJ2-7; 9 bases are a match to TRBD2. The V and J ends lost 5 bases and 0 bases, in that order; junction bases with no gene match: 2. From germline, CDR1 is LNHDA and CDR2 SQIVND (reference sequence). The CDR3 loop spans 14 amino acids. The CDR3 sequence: CASSFSGSSYEQYF. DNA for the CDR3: TGTGCCAGTAGTTTTAGCGGGAGCTCCTACGAGCAGTACTTC.

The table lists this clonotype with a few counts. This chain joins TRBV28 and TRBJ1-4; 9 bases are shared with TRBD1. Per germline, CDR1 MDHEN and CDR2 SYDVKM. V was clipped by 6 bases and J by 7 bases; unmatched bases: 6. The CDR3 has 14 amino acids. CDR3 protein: CASSTGGVVEKLFF. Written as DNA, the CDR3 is TGTGCCAGCAGCACAGGGGGCGTCGTTGAAAAACTGTTTTTT.

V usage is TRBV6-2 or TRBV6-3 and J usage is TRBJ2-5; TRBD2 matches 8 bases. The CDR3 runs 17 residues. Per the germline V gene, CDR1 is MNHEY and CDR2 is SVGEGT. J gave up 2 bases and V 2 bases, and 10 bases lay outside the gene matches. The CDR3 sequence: CASSYGRIAGHQETQYF. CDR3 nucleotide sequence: TGTGCCAGCAGTTACGGCCGAATAGCGGGACATCAAGAGACCCAGTACTTC.

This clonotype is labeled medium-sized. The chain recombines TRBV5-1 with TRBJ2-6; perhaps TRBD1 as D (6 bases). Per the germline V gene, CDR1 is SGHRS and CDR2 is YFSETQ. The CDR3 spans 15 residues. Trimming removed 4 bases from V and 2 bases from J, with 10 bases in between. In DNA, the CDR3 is TGCGCCAGCAGCGCCAGGGGCCCTGGGGCCAACGTCCTGACTTTC. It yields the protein CASSARGPGANVLTF.

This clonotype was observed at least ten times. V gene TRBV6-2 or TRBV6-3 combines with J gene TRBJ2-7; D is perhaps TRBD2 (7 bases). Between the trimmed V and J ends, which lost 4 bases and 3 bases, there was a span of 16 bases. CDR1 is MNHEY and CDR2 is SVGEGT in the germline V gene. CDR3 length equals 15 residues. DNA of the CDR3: TGTGCCAGCAGTTTTTGGGGGGGGCCCTTCTACGAGCAGTACTTC. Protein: CASSFWGGPFYEQYF.

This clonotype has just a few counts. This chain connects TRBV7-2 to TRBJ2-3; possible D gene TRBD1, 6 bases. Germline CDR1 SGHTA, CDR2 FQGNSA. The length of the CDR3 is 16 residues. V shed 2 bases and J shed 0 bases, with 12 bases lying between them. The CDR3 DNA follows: TGTGCCAGCAGCTTAAACAGGGACCCTAGCACAGATACGCAGTATTTT. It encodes CASSLNRDPSTDTQYF.

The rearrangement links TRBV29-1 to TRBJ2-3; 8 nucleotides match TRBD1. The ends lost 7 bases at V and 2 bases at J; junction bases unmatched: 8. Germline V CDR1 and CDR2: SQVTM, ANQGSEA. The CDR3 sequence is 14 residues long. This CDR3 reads CSASGTGNTDTQYF. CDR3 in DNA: TGCAGCGCTTCCGGGACAGGCAACACAGATACGCAGTATTTT.

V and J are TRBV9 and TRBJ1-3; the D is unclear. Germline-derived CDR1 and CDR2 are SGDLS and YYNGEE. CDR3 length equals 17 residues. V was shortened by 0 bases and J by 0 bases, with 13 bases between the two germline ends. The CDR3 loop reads CASSVDGTASSGNTIYF. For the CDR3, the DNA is TGTGCCAGCAGCGTAGATGGAACGGCCAGCTCTGGAAACACCATATATTTT.

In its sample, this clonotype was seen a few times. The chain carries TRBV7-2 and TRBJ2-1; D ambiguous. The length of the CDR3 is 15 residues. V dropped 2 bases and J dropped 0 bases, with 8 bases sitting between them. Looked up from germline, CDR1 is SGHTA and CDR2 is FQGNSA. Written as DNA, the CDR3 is TGTGCCAGCAGCTTACAGCAGCCCTCCTACAATGAGCAGTTCTTC. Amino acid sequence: CASSLQQPSYNEQFF.

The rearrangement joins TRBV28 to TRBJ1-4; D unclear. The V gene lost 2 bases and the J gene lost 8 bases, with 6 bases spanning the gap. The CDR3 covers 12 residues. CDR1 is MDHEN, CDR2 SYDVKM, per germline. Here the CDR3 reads CASSLGTEKLFF. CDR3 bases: TGTGCCAGCAGTTTAGGCACAGAAAAACTGTTTTTT.

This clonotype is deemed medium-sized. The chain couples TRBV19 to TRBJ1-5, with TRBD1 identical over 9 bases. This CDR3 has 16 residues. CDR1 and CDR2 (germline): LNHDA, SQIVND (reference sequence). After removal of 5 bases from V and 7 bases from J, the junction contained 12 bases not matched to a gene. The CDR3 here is CASSPTGQGREQPQHF. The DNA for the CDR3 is TGTGCCAGTAGTCCGACCGGACAGGGGCGCGAGCAGCCCCAGCATTTT. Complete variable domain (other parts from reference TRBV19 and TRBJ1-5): DGGITQSPKYLFRKEGQNVTLSCEQNLNHDAMYWYRQDPGQGLRLIYYSQIVNDFQKGDIAEGYSVSREKKESFPLTVTSAQKNPTAFYLCASSPTGQGREQPQHFGDGTRLSIL.

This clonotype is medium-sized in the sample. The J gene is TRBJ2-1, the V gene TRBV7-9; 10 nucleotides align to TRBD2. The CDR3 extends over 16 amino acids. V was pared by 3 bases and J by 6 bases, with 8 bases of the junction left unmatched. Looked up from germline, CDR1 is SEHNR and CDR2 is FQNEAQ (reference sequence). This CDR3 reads CASSLALAGEINEQFF. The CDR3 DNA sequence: TGTGCCAGCAGCTTGGCCCTAGCGGGAGAGATCAATGAGCAGTTCTTC.

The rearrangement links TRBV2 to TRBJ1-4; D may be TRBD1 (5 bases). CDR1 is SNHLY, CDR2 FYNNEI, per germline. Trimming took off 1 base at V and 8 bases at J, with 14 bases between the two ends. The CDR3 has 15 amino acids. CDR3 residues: CASSEGGAMGEKLFF. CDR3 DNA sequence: TGTGCCAGCAGTGAAGGAGGGGCGATGGGCGAAAAACTGTTTTTT.

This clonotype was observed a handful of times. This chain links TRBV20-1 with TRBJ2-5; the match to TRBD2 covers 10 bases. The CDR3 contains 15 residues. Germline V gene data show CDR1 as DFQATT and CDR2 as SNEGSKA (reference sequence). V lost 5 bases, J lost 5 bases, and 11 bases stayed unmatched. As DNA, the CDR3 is TGCAGTGCTTCCTTCAGCGGGGGGGCTGGGGAGACCCAGTACTTC. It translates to CSASFSGGAGETQYF.

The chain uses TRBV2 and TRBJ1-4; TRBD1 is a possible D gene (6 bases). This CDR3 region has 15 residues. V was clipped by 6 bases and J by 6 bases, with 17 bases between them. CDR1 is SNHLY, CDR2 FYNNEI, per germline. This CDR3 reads CASRSQGLGDEKLFF. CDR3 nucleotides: TGTGCCAGCAGATCACAGGGACTAGGAGATGAAAAACTGTTTTTT.

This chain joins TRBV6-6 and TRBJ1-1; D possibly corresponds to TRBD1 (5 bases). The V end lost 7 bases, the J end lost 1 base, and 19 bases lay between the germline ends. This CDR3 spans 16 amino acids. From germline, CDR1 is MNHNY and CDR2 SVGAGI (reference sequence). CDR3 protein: CASIPRRGSPNTEAFF. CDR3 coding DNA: TGTGCCAGCATCCCCCGCCGGGGCAGTCCGAACACTGAAGCTTTCTTT.

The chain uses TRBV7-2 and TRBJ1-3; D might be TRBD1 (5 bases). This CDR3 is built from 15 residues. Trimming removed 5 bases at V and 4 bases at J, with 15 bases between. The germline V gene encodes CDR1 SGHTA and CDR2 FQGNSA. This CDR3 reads CASSEAPGPGNTIYF. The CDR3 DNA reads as TGTGCCAGCAGCGAGGCCCCAGGGCCCGGAAACACCATATATTTT. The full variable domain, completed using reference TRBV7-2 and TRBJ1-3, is GAGVSQSPSNKVTEKGKDVELRCDPISGHTALYWYRQSLGQGLEFLIYFQGNSAPDKSGLPSDRFSAERTGGSVSTLTIQRTQQEDSAVYLCASSEAPGPGNTIYFGEGSWLTVV.

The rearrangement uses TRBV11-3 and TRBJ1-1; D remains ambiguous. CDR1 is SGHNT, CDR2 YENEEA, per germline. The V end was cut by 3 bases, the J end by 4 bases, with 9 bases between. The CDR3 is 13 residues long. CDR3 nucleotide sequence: TGTGCCAGCAGCTTGACATTACCCACTGAAGCTTTCTTT. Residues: CASSLTLPTEAFF. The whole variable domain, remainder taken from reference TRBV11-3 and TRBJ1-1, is EAGVVQSPRYKIIEKKQPVAFWCNPISGHNTLYWYLQNLGQGPELLIRYENEEAVDDSQLPKDRFSAERLKGVDSTLKIQPAELGDSAVYLCASSLTLPTEAFFGQGTRLTVV.

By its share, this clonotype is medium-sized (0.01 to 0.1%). The CDR3 loop is CASSLRQGTQETQYF. CDR3 in DNA: TGTGCCAGCAGCTTACGACAGGGGACCCAAGAGACCCAGTACTTC. V is TRBV5-4 and J is TRBJ2-5, with TRBD1 matching 8 bases. Germline V gene sequence: CDR1 SGHNT, CDR2 YYREEE (reference sequence). V lost 2 bases, J lost 1 base, and 4 bases stayed unmatched. The CDR3 spans 15 residues.

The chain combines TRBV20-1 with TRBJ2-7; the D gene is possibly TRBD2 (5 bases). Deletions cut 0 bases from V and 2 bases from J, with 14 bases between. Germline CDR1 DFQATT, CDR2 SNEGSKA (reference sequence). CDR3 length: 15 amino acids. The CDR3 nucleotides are TGCAGTGCTAGAGACTCGAGGGCCCACGCCTACGAGCAGTACTTC. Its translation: CSARDSRAHAYEQYF.

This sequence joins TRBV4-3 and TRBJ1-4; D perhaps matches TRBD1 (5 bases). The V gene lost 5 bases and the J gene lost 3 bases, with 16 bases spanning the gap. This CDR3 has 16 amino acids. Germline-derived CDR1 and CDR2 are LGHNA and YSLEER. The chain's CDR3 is CASSGRTGTANEKLFF. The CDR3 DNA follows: TGCGCCAGCAGCGGACGAACCGGGACCGCTAATGAAAAACTGTTTTTT.

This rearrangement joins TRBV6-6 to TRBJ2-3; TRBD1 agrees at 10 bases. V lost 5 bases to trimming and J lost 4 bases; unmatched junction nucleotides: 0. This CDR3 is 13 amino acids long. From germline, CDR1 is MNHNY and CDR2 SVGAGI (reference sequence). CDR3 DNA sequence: TGTGCCAGCAGTGGGACAGGGGCAGATACGCAGTATTTT. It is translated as CASSGTGADTQYF.

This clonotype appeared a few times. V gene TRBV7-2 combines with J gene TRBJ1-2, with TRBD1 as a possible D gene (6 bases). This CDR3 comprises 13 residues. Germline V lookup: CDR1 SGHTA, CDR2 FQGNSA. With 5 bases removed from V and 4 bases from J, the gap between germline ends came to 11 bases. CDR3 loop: CASSMQGSYGYTF. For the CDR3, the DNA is TGTGCCAGCAGCATGCAGGGGAGCTATGGCTACACCTTC.

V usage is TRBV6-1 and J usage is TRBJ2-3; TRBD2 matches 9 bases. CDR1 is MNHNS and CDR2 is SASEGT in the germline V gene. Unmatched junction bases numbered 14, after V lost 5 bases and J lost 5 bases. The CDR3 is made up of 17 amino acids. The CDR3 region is CASSRLAGSTSEDTQYF. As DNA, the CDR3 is TGTGCCAGCAGTAGGCTAGCGGGGTCCACGTCCGAAGATACGCAGTATTTT.